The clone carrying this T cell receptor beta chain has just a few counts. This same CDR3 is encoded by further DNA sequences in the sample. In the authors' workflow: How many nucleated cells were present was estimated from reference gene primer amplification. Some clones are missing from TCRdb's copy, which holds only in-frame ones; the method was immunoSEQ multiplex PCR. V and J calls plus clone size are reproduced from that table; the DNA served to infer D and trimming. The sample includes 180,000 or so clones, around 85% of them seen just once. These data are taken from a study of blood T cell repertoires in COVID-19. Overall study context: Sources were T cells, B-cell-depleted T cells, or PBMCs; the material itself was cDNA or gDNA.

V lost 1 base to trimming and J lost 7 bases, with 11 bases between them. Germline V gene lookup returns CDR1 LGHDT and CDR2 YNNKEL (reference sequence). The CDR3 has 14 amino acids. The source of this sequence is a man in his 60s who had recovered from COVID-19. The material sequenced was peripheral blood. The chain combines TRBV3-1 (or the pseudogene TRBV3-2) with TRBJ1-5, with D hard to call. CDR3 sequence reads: CASSQGSGYQPQHF. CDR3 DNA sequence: TGTGCCAGCAGCCAAGGGTCAGGTTACCAGCCCCAGCATTTT.